This entry describes one T cell receptor (beta chain). This record belongs to a study of shared T cell receptors in the human thymus. Profiled with immunoSEQ multiplex PCR; TCRdb holds only in-frame clones, not every one. The table lists 650,000 to 950,000 clones, 80% to 90% of them singletons. CDR1 and CDR2 from the germline V gene are LNHDA and SQIVND (reference sequence). Trimming cost V 7 bases and J 3 bases, with 12 bases left between them. CDR3 length equals 14 residues. This sample also appeared in a second study, on human thymus T cells. In that study: Thymic and blood repertoires seemed to show skewed V and J gene use.

The clonotype originates from a girl in the first two years of life with a congenital heart defect. The sequencing sample was made of thymocytes. The chain combines TRBV19 with TRBJ2-2, with D perhaps matching TRBD2 (5 bases). The CDR3 nucleotides are TGTGCCAGTACCCCCCGGCGGGACACCGGGGAGCTGTTTTTT. Its translation is CASTPRRDTGELFF.